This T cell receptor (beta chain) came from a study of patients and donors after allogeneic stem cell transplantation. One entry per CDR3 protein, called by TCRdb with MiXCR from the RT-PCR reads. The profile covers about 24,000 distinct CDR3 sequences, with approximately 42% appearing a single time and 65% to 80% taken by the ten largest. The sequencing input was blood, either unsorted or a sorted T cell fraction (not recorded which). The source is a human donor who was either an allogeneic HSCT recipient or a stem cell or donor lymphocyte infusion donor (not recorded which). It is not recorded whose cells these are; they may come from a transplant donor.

The CDR3 loop is CASSQASTYEQYF. DNA for the CDR3: TGCGCCAGCAGCCAAGCCAGTACCTACGAGCAGTACTTC. The chain carries TRBV4-1 and TRBJ2-7; D is unclear. Germline V lookup: CDR1 MGHRA, CDR2 YSYEKL. CDR3 length equals 13 residues. The germline V and J ends were trimmed by 1 base and 2 bases, with 6 bases remaining between them.